These 11 T cell receptor beta chains were all obtained from the same sample, sequenced in a study of post-analysis software for immune sequencing data (dated by TCRdb to between 2014 and 2017). Summary of the overall study and its limitations: Significantly higher frequencies in patients than in controls were found for about five TRBV segments, including TRBV5-6, TRBV5-1 and TRBV20-1.

These receptors lack a known antigen. Library generation was performed with PCR. Instrument used: Illumina HiSeq 2500. Unique molecular identifiers were incorporated into TCR beta cDNA libraries to reduce PCR and sequencing biases. The public reads were run again by TCRdb, first through fastp at Q25 and then through MiXCR, and only productive beta chains were kept. CDR3 protein sequences are deduplicated, and each keeps its most common genes and DNA. The sample table records approximately 360,000 distinct CDR3 sequences; approximately 33% of these occur just once. The ten largest clones add up to around an eighth of the sample. Input material: blood. Receptors were obtained from a girl aged 10-17 years with multiple sclerosis.

This clonotype was recorded a few times. V gene TRBV5-1 combines with J gene TRBJ2-5; 7 bases are a match to TRBD2. The CDR3 has 13 residues. CDR1 SGHRS and CDR2 YFSETQ come from the germline V gene. Germline trimming cut 4 bases from V and 5 bases from J; bases unmatched to any gene: 5. The CDR3 sequence is CASSRLARETQYF. The CDR3 region has the DNA TGCGCCAGCAGCCGACTAGCTCGGGAGACCCAGTACTTC.

There are a few counts of this clonotype. V is TRBV9 and J is TRBJ2-1; 8 nucleotides line up with TRBD2. The J segment lost 2 bases and the V segment lost 0 bases, leaving 1 base of the junction unmatched. The CDR3 spans 15 residues. CDR1 and CDR2 from the germline V gene are SGDLS and YYNGEE. The CDR3 nucleotides are TGTGCCAGCAGCGTAGTAGCGGGGCCCTACAATGAGCAGTTCTTC. Protein sequence: CASSVVAGPYNEQFF.

This clonotype was observed a handful of times. This chain joins TRBV6-1 and TRBJ2-1; 12 bases map to TRBD2. V lost 10 bases, J lost 0 bases, and 10 bases stayed unmatched. The CDR3 extends over 17 amino acids. The germline CDR1 and CDR2 sequences are MNHNS and SASEGT. CDR3 DNA sequence: TGTGCCACCGTCCGGACTAGCGGGGTTAGCTCCTACAATGAGCAGTTCTTC. It translates to CATVRTSGVSSYNEQFF.

The J gene is TRBJ2-5, the V gene TRBV7-6, with 8 nucleotides matching TRBD2. Germline V CDR1 and CDR2: SGHVS, FNYEAQ. V shed 1 base and J 3 bases; nucleotides not matched to a gene: 10. There are 17 residues in the CDR3. CDR3 in amino acids: CASSLEFRDSGEETQYF. The CDR3 DNA reads TGTGCCAGCAGCTTAGAGTTCCGGGATAGCGGGGAAGAGACCCAGTACTTC.

Only a few counts were recorded for this clonotype. The chain links TRBV6-6 to TRBJ1-1, with TRBD1 matching over 11 bases. The CDR3 totals 15 residues. V lost 2 bases and J lost 5; bases outside the gene matches: 4. Germline CDR1 and CDR2: MNHNY and SVGAGI (reference sequence). This CDR3 is CASSYRGQGGTEAFF. The CDR3 DNA sequence: TGTGCCAGCAGTTACAGGGGACAGGGGGGGACTGAAGCTTTCTTT.

For this clonotype: At one end, the junction sequence differs from germline, possibly due to a read error. The CDR3 bases are TGTGCCAGCAGGCGCGGGGGTTCTCAGACAGATATGCAGTATTTT. Amino acids: CASRRGGSQTDMQYF. The chain uses TRBV12-3 or TRBV12-4 and TRBJ2-3; 7 bases are a match to TRBD2. The CDR3 totals 15 residues.

This clonotype was picked up a small number of times. This chain uses TRBV12-3 or TRBV12-4 with TRBJ2-2; D is perhaps TRBD1 (5 bases). V shed 7 bases and J shed 7 bases, with 22 bases lying between them. The CDR3 runs to 16 residues. The CDR3 DNA is TGTGCCAGCACTCACGGCCGGACAACCAAAGGCGGGGAGCTGTTTTTT. This translates into CASTHGRTTKGGELFF.

The chain combines TRBV20-1 with TRBJ2-1; 14 bases fit TRBD2. Per germline, CDR1 DFQATT and CDR2 SNEGSKA (reference sequence). The CDR3 totals 15 residues. The J segment lost 9 bases and the V segment lost 0 bases, leaving 4 bases of the junction unmatched. The CDR3 loop is CSARDPTSGGVEQFF. The CDR3 nucleotides read TGCAGTGCTAGAGATCCGACTAGCGGGGGGGTTGAGCAGTTCTTC.

This clonotype was seen a few times. The rearrangement uses TRBV5-1 and TRBJ1-2, with 8 bases identical to TRBD1. The CDR3 totals 14 residues. CDR1 and CDR2 from the germline V gene are SGHRS and YFSETQ. V was clipped by 3 bases and J by 4 bases; unmatched bases: 5. CDR3 DNA: TGCGCCAGCAGCTCGAACAGGGGGGCCTATGGCTACACCTTC. Translating gives CASSSNRGAYGYTF. The full variable domain, completed using reference TRBV5-1 and TRBJ1-2, is KAGVTQTPRYLIKTRGQQVTLSCSPISGHRSVSWYQQTPGQGLQFLFEYFSETQRNKGNFPGRFSGRQFSNSRSEMNVSTLELGDSALYLCASSSNRGAYGYTFGSGTRLTVV.

This sequence joins TRBV30 and TRBJ1-1; no definite D call. The V gene lost 2 bases and the J gene lost 0 bases, with 4 bases spanning the gap. Germline V gene sequence: CDR1 GTSNPN, CDR2 SVGIG (reference sequence). The CDR3 has 12 amino acids. The CDR3 DNA is TGTGCCTGGAGTCCCATGAACACTGAAGCTTTCTTT. Its translation: CAWSPMNTEAFF. Supplemented by reference TRBV30 and TRBJ1-1, the full variable domain reads SQTIHQWPATLVQPVGSPLSLECTVEGTSNPNLYWYRQAAGRGLQLLFYSVGIGQISSEVPQNLSASRPQDRQFILSSKKLLLSDSGFYLCAWSPMNTEAFFGQGTRLTVV.

There are a few counts of this clonotype. The chain is built from TRBV7-9 and TRBJ2-5; no firm D call. The V gene's germline CDR1 is SEHNR and CDR2 FQNEAQ (reference sequence). The CDR3 runs to 12 residues. Trimming removed 0 bases at V and 12 bases at J, with 11 bases between. This chain's CDR3 is CASSLASSMKYF. In DNA, the CDR3 is TGTGCCAGCAGCTTAGCGAGTAGCATGAAGTACTTC.